This T cell receptor beta chain was identified during a study of blood T cell repertoires in COVID-19. As for the study in general: Sites across the United States, Italy and Spain contributed samples from acute and convalescent COVID-19. From T cells, B-cell-depleted T cells, or PBMCs came the material, which was cDNA or gDNA.

The CDR3 sequence is 13 residues long. V dropped 4 bases and J dropped 6; count of bases not matched to a gene: 1. Germline assignment: CDR1 SGHRS and CDR2 YFSETQ. In the authors' workflow: Reference gene primer amplification gave estimated nucleated cell counts. TCRdb's table, derived via immunoSEQ multiplex PCR, lists solely in-frame clones and lacks some. The DNA was the basis for D and trimming; V, J and clone size are from that table. The data show 200,000 to 300,000 clones, 80% to 85% seen once. This TCR was sampled from a man in his sixties with acute or convalescent COVID-19. The V and J genes are TRBV5-1 and TRBJ1-5; 10 nucleotides align to TRBD1. Sequencing was carried out using peripheral blood. CDR3 DNA: TGCGCCAGCAGCCGGACAGGGGGTCAGCCCCAGCATTTT. Translated: CASSRTGGQPQHF.